A selection of T cell receptor beta chains follows, all from one sample in a study of Graves' ophthalmopathy and Graves' hyperthyroidism. One entry per CDR3 protein, called by TCRdb with MiXCR from the multiplex PCR reads. Of about 400,000 distinct CDR3 sequences in the sample, roughly 14% are singletons; the top ten hold around 6.6%. The sample taken for sequencing was peripheral blood. The receptors were gathered from a woman between 18 and 30 years old with stable Graves' hyperthyroidism. The CDR3 runs from the conserved cysteine through the conserved F or W. The order of the fields is V gene, J gene, clone size, D gene, CDR3 DNA, CDR3 protein. D genes are given only for firm matches. A clone size is listed for some rows: how often the clone was seen (once, few, many), or a class if it is expanded.

>TRBV7-8|TRBJ2-2|few|TRBD1
TGTGCCAGCAGCGGAGGGACAGGGGAAAACGGGGAGCTGTTTTTT
CASSGGTGENGELFF
>TRBV11-2|TRBJ1-1|many|-
TGTGCCAGCAGCCCAGTCAGGGGACAAAACACTGAAGCTTTCTTT
CASSPVRGQNTEAFF
>TRBV5-1|TRBJ2-7|many|-
TGCGCCAGCAGCCGGGCTGGCCACGAGCAGTACTTC
CASSRAGHEQYF
>TRBV7-3|TRBJ2-2|many|TRBD2
TGTGCCAGCAGCTTTACCGGGGGGGCCGGGGAGCTGTTTTTT
CASSFTGGAGELFF
>TRBV11-2|TRBJ2-7|many|-
TGTGCCAGCAGCTTAGAACCAGGGGCCATCTACGAGCAGTACTTC
CASSLEPGAIYEQYF
>TRBV12-3/TRBV12-4|TRBJ1-2|many|TRBD1
TGTGCCAGCAGTACTCAGACAGGGGGCATCGGCTACACCTTC
CASSTQTGGIGYTF
>TRBV15|TRBJ1-4|-|-
TGTGCCACCAGCAGAGATGGCGGGGCCGCACGGGAAAAACTGTTTTTT
CATSRDGGAAREKLFF
>TRBV12-3/TRBV12-4|TRBJ1-2|many|TRBD1
TGTGCCAGCACCACAGGGGGCTATGGCTACACCTTC
CASTTGGYGYTF
>TRBV13|TRBJ2-2|many|-
TGTGCCAGCAGCTTAGAACGGGGGGCGCGGACCGGGGAGCTGTTTTTT
CASSLERGARTGELFF
>TRBV19|TRBJ2-2|few|-
TGTGCCAGTTGCAGGGTGTCCCCGAACACCGGGGAGCTGTTTTTT
CASCRVSPNTGELFF
>TRBV6-1|TRBJ2-5|few|TRBD1
TGTGCCAGCAGCCCCGCAGGGGGCTCGTCGGAGACCCAGTACTTC
CASSPAGGSSETQYF
>TRBV28|TRBJ1-2|-|TRBD1
TGTGCCAGCAGTTTCTGTCGGGACAGTTACTACTATGGCTACACCTTC
CASSFCRDSYYYGYTF
>TRBV11-2|TRBJ2-4|-|-
TGTGCCAGCAGCGCAGAAACCGGGACATGGTCTAAGCGGGCCAAAAACATTCAGTACTTC
CASSAETGTWSKRAKNIQYF
>TRBV24-1|TRBJ2-7|few|-
TGTGCCACCAGTGATTTGAGGATCGGCGAGTCCTACGAGCAGTACTTC
CATSDLRIGESYEQYF
>TRBV6-2/TRBV6-3|TRBJ2-7|few|TRBD2
TGTGCCAGCAGTTTGGGACTAGCGGGGGCCTTCAATCCAACCTACGAGCAGTACTTC
CASSLGLAGAFNPTYEQYF
>TRBV28|TRBJ2-7|-|TRBD1
TGTGCCATCACGAACCGGGACAGGGTTCACGAGCAGTACTTC
CAITNRDRVHEQYF
>TRBV2|TRBJ1-6|many|TRBD1
TGTGCCAGCAGTGGTCGGACAGGGGATTCACCCCTCCACTTT
CASSGRTGDSPLHF
>TRBV5-1|TRBJ2-4|few|TRBD1
TGCGCCAGCAGCACCGGGACAGGGCAAAACATTCAGTACTTC
CASSTGTGQNIQYF
>TRBV12-3/TRBV12-4|TRBJ1-2|many|-
TGTGCCAGCAGTACATCGGCGAGGGTATCTGGCGGCTACACCTTC
CASSTSARVSGGYTF
>TRBV19|TRBJ1-2|many|TRBD1
TGTGCCAGTATCCCGACAGGGGGCCTCGGAGGCTACACCTTC
CASIPTGGLGGYTF
>TRBV5-6|TRBJ1-2|-|-
TGTGCCAGCAGCTCATTCCGACGGGGCTATGGCTACACCTTC
CASSSFRRGYGYTF
>TRBV5-1|TRBJ1-6|many|-
TGCGCCAGCAGCTTTGCGTTGGGGGCGAGTAATTCACCCCTCCACTTT
CASSFALGASNSPLHF
>TRBV19|TRBJ2-7|-|TRBD2
TGTGCCAGTAGTATAGATGCGGGAGGATACGAGCAGTACTTC
CASSIDAGGYEQYF
>TRBV20-1|TRBJ1-2|many|TRBD1
TGCAGTGCCGAGTCGGGACAGGACATTGACTATGGCTACACCTTC
CSAESGQDIDYGYTF
>TRBV2|TRBJ1-6|many|-
TGTGCCAGCAGTGAAGCGCTCGGGGTCACGTCTTCACCCCTCCACTTT
CASSEALGVTSSPLHF
>TRBV11-2|TRBJ2-5|many|-
TGTGCCAGCAGCTCCGACAGGGAGGGTGGGGAGACCCAGTACTTC
CASSSDREGGETQYF
>TRBV15|TRBJ2-7|-|-
TGTGCCACCAGCAGAGGGACAGTCATCTCCTACGAGCAGTACTTC
CATSRGTVISYEQYF
>TRBV12-5|TRBJ1-2|-|-
TGTGCTAGTGGTTTGCGGGGGCTCGAAGGCTACACCTTC
CASGLRGLEGYTF
>TRBV28|TRBJ1-6|many|-
TGTGCCAGCAGTCACTTCATTAAGGGGAGCTCCTATAATTCACCCCTCCACTTT
CASSHFIKGSSYNSPLHF
>TRBV29-1|TRBJ1-1|-|-
TGCAGCGTTGGGGGGGGTAGGAAGAACACTGAAGCTTTCTTT
CSVGGGRKNTEAFF
>TRBV11-3|TRBJ2-5|-|-
TGTGCCAGCAGCCCCGTGTTTGAACGGATAGAGACCCAGTACTTC
CASSPVFERIETQYF
>TRBV10-3|TRBJ1-2|few|-
TGTGCCATCAGACAGGGCGGTGGCTACACCTTC
CAIRQGGGYTF
>TRBV6-4|TRBJ1-1|many|TRBD1
TGTGCCAGCAGTCTAACCGGGACAGGGGGCGGATGGGTCACTGAAGCTTTCTTT
CASSLTGTGGGWVTEAFF
>TRBV20-1|TRBJ2-7|many|TRBD2
TGCAGTGCTAGAGAGGGACTAGCGGGATACGAGCAGTACTTC
CSAREGLAGYEQYF
>TRBV19|TRBJ2-5|many|-
TGTGCCAGTAGTTGGGCGGAGGGGGAGACCCAGTACTTC
CASSWAEGETQYF
>TRBV5-1|TRBJ1-1|many|-
TGCGCCAGCAGCCCAAGGGCCGGGACACCCACTGAAGCTTTCTTT
CASSPRAGTPTEAFF
>TRBV2|TRBJ1-1|many|-
TGTGCCAGCGTCCGGGACGGGAACACTGAAGCTTTCTTT
CASVRDGNTEAFF
>TRBV2|TRBJ1-6|many|TRBD1
TGCGCCAGCAGCTTGGGACAGGGGGCGAATTCACCCCTCCACTTT
CASSLGQGANSPLHF
>TRBV12-3/TRBV12-4|TRBJ1-2|-|-
TGTGCCAGCAGCGGAGGGTCCAGAGCTAACTATGGCTACACCTTC
CASSGGSRANYGYTF
>TRBV6-2/TRBV6-3|TRBJ1-1|-|-
TGTGCCAGCAGTTTTTTAAGCGAGGGTAACGCTGAAGCTTTCTTT
CASSFLSEGNAEAFF
>TRBV2|TRBJ2-5|many|TRBD1
TGTGCCAGCGGACAGGGGGCAGAGACCCAGTACTTC
CASGQGAETQYF
>TRBV5-5|TRBJ1-2|-|TRBD1
TGTGCCAGCAGCTTGGAAACAGGGGGGAATGGCTACACCTTC
CASSLETGGNGYTF
>TRBV14|TRBJ1-1|few|-
TGTGCCAGCAGCCCGATCACAGCTCAATTTTTGGGGAACACTGAAGCTTTCTTT
CASSPITAQFLGNTEAFF
>TRBV2|TRBJ1-5|many|-
TGTGCCGGCAGGACCCTAGGGGATCAGCCCCAGCATTTT
CAGRTLGDQPQHF
>TRBV29-1|TRBJ2-4|many|-
TGCAGCGTTATCGAAGCCAAAAACATTCAGTACTTC
CSVIEAKNIQYF
>TRBV6-2/TRBV6-3|TRBJ2-2|many|-
TGTGCCAGCAACCCGGGTCGGGCAGACACCGGGGAGCTGTTTTTT
CASNPGRADTGELFF
>TRBV20-1|TRBJ1-1|many|-
TGCAGTGCTAGAGCGACTACGTCTGAGGCGAACACTGAAGCTTTCTTT
CSARATTSEANTEAFF
>TRBV5-1|TRBJ2-7|many|-
TGCGCCAGCAGCTTGGATACGAACTCCTACGAGCAGTACTTC
CASSLDTNSYEQYF
>TRBV20-1|TRBJ2-4|many|TRBD2
TGCAGTGCTAGAGATCCCCGGACTAGCGGGGGCCGAAACATTCAGTACTTC
CSARDPRTSGGRNIQYF
>TRBV5-1|TRBJ1-3|many|-
TGCGCCAGCAGGAGGGGAATAGACTCTGGAAACACCATATATTTT
CASRRGIDSGNTIYF
>TRBV6-1|TRBJ1-5|many|TRBD1
TGTGCCAGCAGTGAAGGGCCCGACAGGGGGCTTCTTAGCAATCAGCCCCAGCATTTT
CASSEGPDRGLLSNQPQHF
>TRBV7-3|TRBJ2-5|-|-
TGTGCCAGCAGCTTAGGTCAGGAGACCAAGTACTTC
CASSLGQETKYF
>TRBV7-9|TRBJ2-5|many|-
TGTGCCAGCAGCTCACCGGAGGATTGGGAGACCCAGTACTTC
CASSSPEDWETQYF